These 4 T cell receptor beta chains were all obtained from the same sample, sequenced in a study of blood T cell repertoires in COVID-19. Some clones are missing from TCRdb's copy, which holds only in-frame ones; the method was immunoSEQ multiplex PCR. Seen here are 200,000 to 250,000 clones, over 75% observed once, and the top ten hold approximately 3.5%. Sequenced: PBMCs or T cells enriched from blood (not recorded which). The receptors were gathered from a woman in her 30s who had been exposed to COVID-19.

The V and J genes are TRBV2 and TRBJ2-1; possibly TRBD2 for D (5 bases). CDR1 and CDR2 (germline): SNHLY, FYNNEI. CDR3 size: 14 residues. V lost 5 bases and J lost 0, with 8 bases in between. The chain's CDR3 is CASSRGPSYNEQFF. The CDR3 DNA sequence: TGTGCCAGCAGTCGGGGTCCCTCCTACAATGAGCAGTTCTTC.

The chain joins TRBV6-4 to TRBJ2-5; D possibly corresponds to TRBD2 (5 bases). Germline V gives CDR1 MRHNA, CDR2 SNTAGT. The CDR3 is made up of 14 amino acids. V was shortened by 3 bases and J by 3 bases, with 11 bases between the two germline ends. CDR3 amino acids: CASSESWGEETQYF. CDR3 coding DNA: TGTGCCAGCAGTGAGTCATGGGGAGAAGAGACCCAGTACTTC.

The chain recombines TRBV5-1 with TRBJ2-5, with TRBD2 as a possible D gene (7 bases). Germline V gene sequence: CDR1 SGHRS, CDR2 YFSETQ. The length of the CDR3 is 13 residues. V was shortened by 4 bases and J by 3 bases, with 10 bases between the two germline ends. The CDR3 DNA reads as TGCGCCAGCAGCGGAGGGGGGGAAGAGACCCAGTACTTC. Protein sequence: CASSGGGEETQYF. The full variable domain, completed using reference TRBV5-1 and TRBJ2-5, is KAGVTQTPRYLIKTRGQQVTLSCSPISGHRSVSWYQQTPGQGLQFLFEYFSETQRNKGNFPGRFSGRQFSNSRSEMNVSTLELGDSALYLCASSGGGEETQYFGPGTRLLVL.

The chain combines TRBV29-1 with TRBJ1-1; no clear D gene. CDR1 and CDR2 (germline): SQVTM, ANQGSEA. Trimming cost V 6 bases and J 1 base, with 12 bases left between them. CDR3 size: 13 residues. CDR3 nucleotides: TGCAGCGTCACAAAAACACAGAACACTGAAGCTTTCTTT. It codes for CSVTKTQNTEAFF.